This T cell receptor beta chain stems from a study of regulatory T cells in long-lasting Graves disease (dated by TCRdb to 2020 to 2023). Background for the entire study: In the newly diagnosed Graves' disease group, patients had been taking antithyroid drugs for less than 3 months. The study took place in China and was registered as a clinical trial. A total of some 35 samples underwent TCR sequencing: about 13 from persistent and 20 from newly diagnosed Graves' disease patients. This study used TCR sequencing and RNA sequencing of peripheral blood to compare persistent Graves' disease patients against newly diagnosed Graves' disease patients. Overall study results and their limits: A larger number of public clonotypes was shared among persistent patients (more than 2,500) than among newly diagnosed patients (more than 850). The small sample size was acknowledged by the authors as a limitation that may reduce accuracy. Sequencing and analysis were restricted to the TCR beta chain. Persistent Graves' disease patients showed lower TCR Shannon entropy and fewer highly expanded clones than newly diagnosed patients, suggesting clonal expansion. Persistent disease showed preferential use of TRBV28, TRBJ1-2 and TRBJ2-5, whereas newly diagnosed disease favored TRBV20-1 and TRBJ2-1. Because the primary lesion, thyroid tissue, could not be accessed, the study looked at peripheral blood alone.

From the cysteine through the phenylalanine, the CDR3 covers 18 amino acids. Only the CDR3 region is kept as DNA, spanning 54 bases read in frame from base 1. V has 4 bases trimmed and J has 8 bases trimmed; junction bases matching no gene number 14. The germline V gene encodes CDR1 SGHRS and CDR2 YFSETQ. Library preparation employed multiplex PCR. For sequencing, an Illumina HiSeq 4000 was employed. CDR3 regions were amplified by Arm-PCR with iRepertoire HTBI primers to construct TCR beta libraries. Before sequencing, the PCR products underwent gel purification. In the source study's methods: Gene usage analysis of CDR3 amino acid clonotypes used the 60 to 80 TRBV and 12 to 15 TRBJ segments found across samples. Filtered high-quality paired reads were merged into contigs using COPE and FqMerger. BLAST was used to align contigs to the IMGT TRBV, TRBD and TRBJ reference genes, and CDR3 was defined following IMGT. Any clonotype with a frequency above 0.1% was counted as a highly expanded clone. Shannon entropy was used to measure repertoire diversity, and the Gini coefficient was used to measure V-J evenness. Public clonotypes were defined as clonotypes shared by more than one individual. Using fastp at Q25 and MiXCR, TCRdb reprocessed the public reads and kept productive beta chains. CDR3 protein sequences are deduplicated, and each keeps its most common genes and DNA. These V and J calls derive from TCRdb rather than the authors' analysis. For this sample the table gives under 300,000 distinct CDR3 sequences, of which 18% were detected only once. The ten largest make up around 13% of the sample.

Read against the paper, the sample's time point label means: newly diagnosed GD, antithyroid drugs for less than 3 months. RNA was extracted from PBMCs in TRIzol for both TCR sequencing and RNA sequencing. The diagnosis of Graves' disease followed American Thyroid Association guidelines. Patients for the study were recruited at an endocrinology department in Xi'an, China. Each patient gave approximately 9 milliliters of peripheral blood, collected in an EDTA anticoagulant tube. Ficoll Paque Plus density gradient separation was used to isolate PBMCs, and no additional T cell sorting was done. RNA quality was checked with an Agilent 2100 Bioanalyzer and agarose gel, and concentration with a NanoDrop 2000. This clonotype came up a few times. There is no known antigen for this receptor. No much larger clone is present one base from it, and per-base qualities are unavailable. Separately, the same data were catalogued under a study of T cells in Graves' hyperthyroidism and ophthalmopathy. Drawing on the second study: Graves' hyperthyroidism was defined as stable when no progression to ophthalmopathy occurred over 18 months of follow-up. The hyperthyroidism patients were between 18 and 65 years old and newly diagnosed, with a disease duration of less than 2 months. The study excluded patients with uncontrolled infections, other autoimmune diseases, pregnancy or lactation. Diagnoses were based on clinical symptoms, serum thyroxine and TRAb, thyroid ultrasound and orbital computed tomography. A first-round RT-PCR of the TCR CDR3 used the HTBI primer set with the Qiagen OneStep RT-PCR kit. Most expanded thyroid clonotypes (frequency above 0.001) were also detected in blood, suggesting blood repertoires may reflect thyroid immune responses. In cross-validation, a model built on a 13 V-J signature told ophthalmopathy apart from stable hyperthyroidism with under 90% sensitivity and roughly 83% specificity, and in testing the same model reached 80%/75%. In validation, the model predicted progression to ophthalmopathy a median of roughly 6.5 months before onset, with roughly 71% sensitivity and just under 75% specificity. TCR V-J signatures able to tell the groups apart were searched for in a discovery cohort of 90 to 100 patients, of whom around 43 had Graves' ophthalmopathy and about 55 had stable Graves' hyperthyroidism. An independent validation cohort of under 20 hyperthyroidism patients and 17 patients who later progressed to ophthalmopathy tested prospective prediction of ophthalmopathy. The roughly 100 discovery patients were divided at random into training and test sets in a 7:3 ratio. In roughly six Graves' hyperthyroidism patients, the study also compared T-cell repertoires from thyroid tissue with T-cell repertoires from blood. Once sampling was done, hyperthyroidism patients were given methimazole at a starting dose of 30 mg daily, whereas ophthalmopathy patients were given high-dose intravenous methylprednisolone. The libraries were constructed in a second round of multiplex PCR and then size-selected and purified. Libraries were sequenced paired-end with 100 bp reads on an Illumina HiSeq2000. Raw data were processed with SOAPnuke, discarding reads with adapters, uncalled bases, mean Phred below 15, or no exact constant-primer or identifier match. High-quality paired reads were merged with COPE v1.2.5, and unique nucleotide sequences were defined as clonotypes. MiTCR v1.1 was used to align the clonotypes against IMGT TRBV, TRBD and TRBJ reference segments. Only V-J combinations with frequency above 0.0001, covering 99% to 99.2% of repertoires, were analysed. A TCS score was defined as the ratio between F50 (clonal expansion) and ExV (chaos), using BLOSUM62-based TCRdist between CDR3 peptides within each V-J. Welch's t-statistics and random forest reduced 450 to 600 V-J features to about 13, which were used in a naive Bayes classifier (R e1071). Sample size was not statistically predetermined, and investigators were not blinded to group allocation. The paper reports TCR Vbeta CDR3 sequencing of approximately 140 peripheral blood samples: 43 ophthalmopathy, around 80 hyperthyroidism and some 17 progressor patients.

Source: peripheral blood mononuclear cells (PBMCs), taken at new diagnosis, from a patient treated with antithyroid drugs. The chain is made from TRBV5-1 and TRBJ2-4, with TRBD2 matching 14 junction bases. The clonotype originates from a woman in her twenties or thirties with Graves disease. Donor details come from another sample of the same person, matched by shared clones. The CDR3 protein is CASSRGLAGGGGDYIQYF. In nucleotide form, the sequence is TGCGCCAGCAGCCGCGGACTAGCGGGGGGAGGGGGGGACTACATTCAGTACTTC.